Sequencing of this T cell receptor beta chain was carried out in a study of blood T cell repertoires in COVID-19. In the study overall: PBMCs, B-cell-depleted T cells, or T cells provided the cDNA or gDNA that made up the material.

As originally analysed: Amplification of reference gene primers was used by the study to estimate nucleated cell counts. The method was immunoSEQ multiplex PCR; TCRdb's version includes in-frame clones alone and lacks a portion of them. The V and J calls and clone size were taken over from that table, and D and trimming were inferred from the DNA. This sample has around 120,000 clones; about 88% occur once, and the top ten carry 4% to 5%. The origin of this receptor is a man aged 60 to 75 with COVID-19, enrolled during active disease. Specimen: peripheral blood.

CDR3 DNA sequence: TGCGCCAGCAGCCAAGGCCTAGCCCGTGGGCGTTACAATGAGCAGTTCTTC. Its protein is CASSQGLARGRYNEQFF. The genes are TRBV4-1 and TRBJ2-1, with a weak D call TRBD2 (5 bases). The CDR3 covers 17 residues. Trimming stripped 1 base from V and 4 bases from J, with 17 bases between. CDR1 is MGHRA and CDR2 is YSYEKL in the germline V gene.